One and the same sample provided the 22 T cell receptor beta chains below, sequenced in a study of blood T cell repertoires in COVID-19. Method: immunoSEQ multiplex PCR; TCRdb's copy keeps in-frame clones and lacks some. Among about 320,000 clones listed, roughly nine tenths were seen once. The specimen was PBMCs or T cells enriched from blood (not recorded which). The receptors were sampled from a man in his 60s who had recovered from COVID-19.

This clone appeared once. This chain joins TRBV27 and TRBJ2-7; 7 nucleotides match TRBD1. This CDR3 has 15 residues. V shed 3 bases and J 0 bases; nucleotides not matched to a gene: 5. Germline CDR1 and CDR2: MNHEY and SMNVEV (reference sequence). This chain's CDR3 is CASSFSGTVSYEQYF. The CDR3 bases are TGTGCCAGCAGTTTTTCCGGGACAGTCTCCTACGAGCAGTACTTC.

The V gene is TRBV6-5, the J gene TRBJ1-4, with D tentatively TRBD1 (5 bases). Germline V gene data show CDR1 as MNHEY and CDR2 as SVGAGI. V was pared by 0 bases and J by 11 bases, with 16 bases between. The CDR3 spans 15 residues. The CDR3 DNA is TGTGCCAGCAGTTACTCGATAGTTATCGGGGGGAAACTGTTTTTT. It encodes CASSYSIVIGGKLFF.

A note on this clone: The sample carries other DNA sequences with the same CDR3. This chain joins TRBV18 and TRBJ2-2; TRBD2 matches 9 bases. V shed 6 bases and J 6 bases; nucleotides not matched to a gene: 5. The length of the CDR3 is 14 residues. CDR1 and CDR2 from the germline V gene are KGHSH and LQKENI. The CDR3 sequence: CASSPGLAAGELFF. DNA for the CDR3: TGTGCCAGCTCTCCGGGACTAGCAGCCGGGGAGCTGTTTTTT.

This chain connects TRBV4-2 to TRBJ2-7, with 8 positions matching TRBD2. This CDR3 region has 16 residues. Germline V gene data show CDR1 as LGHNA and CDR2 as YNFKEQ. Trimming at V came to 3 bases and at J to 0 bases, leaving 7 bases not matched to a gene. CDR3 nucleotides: TGTGCCAGCAGCCACTCTACTAGCGGAAGCTCCTACGAGCAGTACTTC. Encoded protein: CASSHSTSGSSYEQYF.

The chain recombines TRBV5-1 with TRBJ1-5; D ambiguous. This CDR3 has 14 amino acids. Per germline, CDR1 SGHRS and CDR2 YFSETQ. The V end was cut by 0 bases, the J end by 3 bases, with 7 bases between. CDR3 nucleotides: TGCGCCAGCAGCTTGGGCGGGGTCAATCAGCCCCAGCATTTT. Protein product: CASSLGGVNQPQHF.

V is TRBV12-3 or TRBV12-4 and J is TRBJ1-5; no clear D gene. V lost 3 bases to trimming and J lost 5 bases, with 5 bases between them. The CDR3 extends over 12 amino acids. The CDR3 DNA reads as TGTGCCAGCAGTTTGCAGTATCAGCCCCAGCATTTT. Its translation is CASSLQYQPQHF.

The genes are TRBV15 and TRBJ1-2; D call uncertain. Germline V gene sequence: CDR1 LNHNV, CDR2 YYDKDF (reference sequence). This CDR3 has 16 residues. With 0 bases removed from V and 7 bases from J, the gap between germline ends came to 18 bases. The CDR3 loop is CATSRDLPGPAGGYTF. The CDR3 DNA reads TGTGCCACCAGCAGAGATCTTCCAGGCCCAGCGGGTGGCTACACCTTC.

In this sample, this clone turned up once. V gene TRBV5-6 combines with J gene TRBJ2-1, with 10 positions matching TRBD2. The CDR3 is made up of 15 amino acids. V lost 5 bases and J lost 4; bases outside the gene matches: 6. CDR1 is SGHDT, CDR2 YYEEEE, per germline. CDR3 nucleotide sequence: TGTGCCAGCAGGCCCCTAGCGGGAGCTTACAATGAGCAGTTCTTC. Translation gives CASRPLAGAYNEQFF.

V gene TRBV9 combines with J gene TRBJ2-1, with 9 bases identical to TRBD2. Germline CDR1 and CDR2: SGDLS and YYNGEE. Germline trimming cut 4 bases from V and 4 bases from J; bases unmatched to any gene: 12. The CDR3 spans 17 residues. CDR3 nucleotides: TGTGCCAGCAGCTCACACCCCGCGGGGGGGCAATACAATGAGCAGTTCTTC. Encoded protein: CASSSHPAGGQYNEQFF.

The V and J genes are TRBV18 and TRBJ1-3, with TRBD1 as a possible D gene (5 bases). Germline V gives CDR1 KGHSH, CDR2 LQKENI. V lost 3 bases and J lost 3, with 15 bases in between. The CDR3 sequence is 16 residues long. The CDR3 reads CASSPNFRGSGNTIYF. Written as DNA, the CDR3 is TGTGCCAGCTCACCGAATTTTAGGGGAAGTGGAAACACCATATATTTT.

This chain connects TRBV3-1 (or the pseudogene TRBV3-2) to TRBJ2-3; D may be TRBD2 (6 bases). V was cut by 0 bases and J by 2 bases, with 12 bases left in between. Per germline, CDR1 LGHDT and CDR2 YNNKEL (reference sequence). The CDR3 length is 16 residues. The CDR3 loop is CASSQDPGGFTDTQYF. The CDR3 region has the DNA TGTGCCAGCAGCCAAGATCCCGGGGGTTTCACAGATACGCAGTATTTT.

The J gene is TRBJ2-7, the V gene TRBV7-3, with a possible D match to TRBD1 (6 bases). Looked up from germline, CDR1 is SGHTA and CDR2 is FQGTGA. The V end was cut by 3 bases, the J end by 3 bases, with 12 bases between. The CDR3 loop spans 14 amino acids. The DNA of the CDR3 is TGTGCCAGCAGCTTGGGGACAAGAGACTACGAGCAGTACTTC. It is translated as CASSLGTRDYEQYF.

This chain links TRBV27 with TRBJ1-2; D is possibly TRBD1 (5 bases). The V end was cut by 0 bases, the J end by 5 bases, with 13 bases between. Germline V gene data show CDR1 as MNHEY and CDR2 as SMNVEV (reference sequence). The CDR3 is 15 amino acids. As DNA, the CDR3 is TGTGCCAGCAGTTTATCGGGGCTAGTGGGTTATGGCTACACCTTC. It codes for CASSLSGLVGYGYTF.

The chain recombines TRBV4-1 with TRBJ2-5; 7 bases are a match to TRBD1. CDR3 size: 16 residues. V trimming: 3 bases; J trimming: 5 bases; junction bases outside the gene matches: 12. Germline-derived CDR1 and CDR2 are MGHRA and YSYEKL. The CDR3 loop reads CASSQKPGTVGETQYF. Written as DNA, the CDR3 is TGCGCCAGCAGCCAGAAACCCGGGACAGTCGGGGAGACCCAGTACTTC.

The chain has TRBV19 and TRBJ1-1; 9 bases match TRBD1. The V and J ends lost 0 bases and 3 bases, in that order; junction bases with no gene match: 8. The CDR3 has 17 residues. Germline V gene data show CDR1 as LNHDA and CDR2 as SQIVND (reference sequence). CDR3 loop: CASSIDWDRVLDTEAFF. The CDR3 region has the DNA TGTGCCAGTAGTATAGACTGGGACAGGGTATTGGACACTGAAGCTTTCTTT.

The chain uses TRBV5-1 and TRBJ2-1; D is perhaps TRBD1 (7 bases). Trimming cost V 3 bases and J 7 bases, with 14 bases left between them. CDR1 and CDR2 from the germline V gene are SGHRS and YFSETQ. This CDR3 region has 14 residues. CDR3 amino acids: CASSSQGGVNEQFF. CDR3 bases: TGCGCCAGCAGCTCCCAGGGGGGAGTGAATGAGCAGTTCTTC.

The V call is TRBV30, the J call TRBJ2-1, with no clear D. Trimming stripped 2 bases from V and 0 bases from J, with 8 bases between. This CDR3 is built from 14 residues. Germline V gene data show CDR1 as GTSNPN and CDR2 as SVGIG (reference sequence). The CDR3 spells CAWSKSRSYNEQFF. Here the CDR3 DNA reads TGTGCCTGGAGTAAGAGCCGCTCCTACAATGAGCAGTTCTTC.

CDR3 region: CASRTSGRIPYEQYF. Here the CDR3 DNA reads TGTGCCAGCAGGACTAGCGGGAGGATTCCGTACGAGCAGTACTTC. J is TRBJ2-7 and V is TRBV27, with TRBD2 identical over 13 bases. This CDR3 is 15 amino acids long. V lost 6 bases to trimming and J lost 4 bases; unmatched junction nucleotides: 6. Germline V gene data show CDR1 as MNHEY and CDR2 as SMNVEV (reference sequence).

DNA of the CDR3: TGTGCCAGCAGCGAAACAGTTGAAAAACTGTTTTTT. Translating gives CASSETVEKLFF. The chain has TRBV2 and TRBJ1-4; unclear D gene. Germline CDR1 reads SNHLY; CDR2 reads FYNNEI. There are 12 residues in the CDR3. V shed 6 bases and J shed 7 bases, with 9 bases lying between them. The full variable domain, completed using reference TRBV2 and TRBJ1-4, is EPEVTQTPSHQVTQMGQEVILRCVPISNHLYFYWYRQILGQKVEFLVSFYNNEISEKSEIFDDQFSVERPDGSNFTLKIRSTKLEDSAMYFCASSETVEKLFFGSGTQLSVL.

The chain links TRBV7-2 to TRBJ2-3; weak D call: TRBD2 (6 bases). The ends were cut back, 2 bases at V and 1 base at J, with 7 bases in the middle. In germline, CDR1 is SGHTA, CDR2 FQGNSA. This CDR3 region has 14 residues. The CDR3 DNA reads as TGTGCCAGCAGCTTACGACTAGGCACAGATACGCAGTATTTT. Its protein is CASSLRLGTDTQYF.

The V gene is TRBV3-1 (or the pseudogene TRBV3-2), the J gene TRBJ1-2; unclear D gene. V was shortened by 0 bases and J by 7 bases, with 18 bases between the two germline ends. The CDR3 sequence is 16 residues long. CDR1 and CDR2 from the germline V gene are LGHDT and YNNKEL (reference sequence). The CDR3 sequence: CASSQDKLVEGSGYTF. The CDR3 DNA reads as TGTGCCAGCAGCCAAGATAAGCTCGTTGAGGGAAGTGGCTACACCTTC.

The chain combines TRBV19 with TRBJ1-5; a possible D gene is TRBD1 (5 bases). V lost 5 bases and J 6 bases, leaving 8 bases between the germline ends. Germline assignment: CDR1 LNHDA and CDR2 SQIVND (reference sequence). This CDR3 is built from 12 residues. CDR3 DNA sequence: TGTGCCAGTAGTGCGGGGGGTCAGCCCCAGCATTTT. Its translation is CASSAGGQPQHF.